This T cell receptor (beta chain) originates from a study of blood T cell repertoires in COVID-19. For the study at large: Samples representing acute and convalescent COVID-19 were sourced from the United States, Italy and Spain. T cells, B-cell-depleted T cells, or PBMCs supplied cDNA or gDNA.

Details on this clone: Other DNA sequences from this sample encode an identical CDR3 as well.

As processed by the authors: Amplified reference gene primers provided the basis for estimating nucleated cell counts. Profiled with immunoSEQ multiplex PCR; TCRdb holds only in-frame clones, not every one. V, J and clone size are taken as reported in that table, and D and trimming were inferred from the DNA itself. The table has approximately 110,000 clones, approximately 90% seen once. Those enrolled in Seattle joined during active infection and were followed longitudinally afterward. What was sequenced was peripheral blood. The receptor's source is a man aged 50 or older with COVID-19, enrolled during active disease.

In DNA form, the CDR3 reads TGTGCCAGCAGCTCGGGAGAGACCCAGTACTTC. The encoded protein is CASSSGETQYF. The gene calls are TRBV11-2 and TRBJ2-5; D remains ambiguous. With 4 bases removed from V and 4 bases from J, the gap between germline ends came to 4 bases. The CDR3 is made up of 11 amino acids. The germline V gene has CDR1 SGHAT and CDR2 FQNNGV. The full variable domain, with the rest looked up from reference TRBV11-2 and TRBJ2-5, is EAGVAQSPRYKIIEKRQSVAFWCNPISGHATLYWYQQILGQGPKLLIQFQNNGVVDDSQLPKDRFSAERLKGVDSTLKIQPAKLEDSAVYLCASSSGETQYFGPGTRLLVL.